Described below is a single T cell receptor (beta chain) sequence and its context. What it binds is not known. Trimming shortened V by 2 bases and J by 4 bases, and 12 bases separated the two germline ends. From germline, CDR1 is KGHSH and CDR2 LQKENI. This CDR3 has 16 amino acids. The source of the sample is a study of OX40 agonist ivuxolimab in advanced cancers. Generated by immunoSEQ multiplex PCR, the TCRdb table keeps only in-frame clones and is missing some. This table has around 120,000 clones, approximately 92% appearing once. Study-wide results and limits: CD8+ T cells (on average) carried more expanded clones than CD4+ T cells. Clonal expansion among partial responders at 0.1-3.0 mg/kg ranked near the lowest.

The sequencing here drew on CD4+ or CD8+ T cells sorted from blood, taken in a trial of the OX40 agonist ivuxolimab. The chain uses TRBV18 and TRBJ2-6; D not resolved. This clonotype was obtained from an adult with an advanced solid tumor such as melanoma, head and neck, liver or kidney cancer. The CDR3 sequence: CASSPWQTQGANVLTF. CDR3 nucleotides: TGTGCCAGCTCACCATGGCAGACTCAGGGGGCCAACGTCCTGACTTTC.